A single sample gave rise to the 11 T cell receptor beta chains below, sequenced in a study of blood T cell repertoires in COVID-19. Libraries were prepared by immunoSEQ multiplex PCR; TCRdb keeps only in-frame clonotypes and omits some of them. The profile covers roughly 40,000 clones, with approximately 90% appearing a single time and approximately 19% taken by the ten largest. The sequenced sample was peripheral blood. The receptors were gathered from a man aged 50-59 years in a cohort sampled during active COVID-19.

This sequence joins TRBV10-1 and TRBJ2-3, with TRBD2 matching over 8 bases. The CDR3 loop spans 15 amino acids. V dropped 6 bases and J dropped 4; count of bases not matched to a gene: 9. In germline, CDR1 is WNHNN, CDR2 SYGVQD (reference sequence). This CDR3 reads CASRRGLEEADTQYF. The CDR3 bases are TGCGCCAGCAGAAGGGGACTAGAGGAGGCAGATACGCAGTATTTT.

This clone showed up just a few times. CDR3 amino acids: CASSVDGSPLHF. The CDR3 DNA follows: TGTGCCAGCAGCGTAGACGGTTCACCCCTCCACTTT. The gene calls are TRBV9 and TRBJ1-6; D is unresolved. Deletions cut 0 bases from V and 9 bases from J, with 4 bases between. This CDR3 is 12 amino acids long. CDR1 is SGDLS and CDR2 is YYNGEE in the germline V gene.

J is TRBJ1-1 and V is TRBV5-4; 10 bases are shared with TRBD1. The CDR3 runs to 13 residues. V dropped 3 bases and J dropped 11; count of bases not matched to a gene: 7. CDR1 is SGHNT, CDR2 YYREEE, per germline (reference sequence). CDR3 sequence reads: CASSSGQGVYAFF. In DNA form, the CDR3 reads TGTGCCAGCAGCTCTGGACAGGGGGTTTACGCTTTCTTT. The variable domain in full, with the rest retrieved from reference TRBV5-4 and TRBJ1-1, is ETGVTQSPTHLIKTRGQQVTLRCSSQSGHNTVSWYQQALGQGPQFIFQYYREEENGRGNFPPRFSGLQFPNYSSELNVNALELDDSALYLCASSSGQGVYAFFGQGTRLTVV.

The chain employs TRBV11-2 and TRBJ1-5; D call uncertain. The CDR3 extends over 13 amino acids. Germline V CDR1 and CDR2: SGHAT, FQNNGV. V shed 1 base and J shed 6 bases, with 7 bases lying between them. As DNA, the CDR3 is TGTGCCAGCAGCTTAGGTATCTCTCAGCCCCAGCATTTT. Its protein product is CASSLGISQPQHF.

This chain connects TRBV18 to TRBJ2-7; tentatively, D is TRBD2 (5 bases). V dropped 3 bases and J dropped 5 bases, with 14 bases sitting between them. The CDR3 consists of 14 residues. CDR1 and CDR2 (germline): KGHSH, LQKENI. In DNA, the CDR3 is TGTGCCAGCTCACCCGGGATCCGTGCCCACGAGCAGTACTTC. Residues: CASSPGIRAHEQYF.

This clone was counted only a few times. This chain uses TRBV18 with TRBJ1-3; D perhaps matches TRBD1 (6 bases). The CDR3 is 15 residues long. CDR1 and CDR2 (germline): KGHSH, LQKENI. V gave up 3 bases and J gave up 0 bases, with 9 bases separating them. The CDR3 loop is CASSPGTTSGNTIYF. The CDR3 DNA sequence: TGTGCCAGCTCACCGGGGACAACCTCTGGAAACACCATATATTTT.

The V call is TRBV9, the J call TRBJ2-3, with TRBD2 matching 7 bases. Germline V gene sequence: CDR1 SGDLS, CDR2 YYNGEE. The CDR3 runs to 15 residues. V was clipped by 5 bases and J by 3 bases; unmatched bases: 9. The CDR3 bases are TGTGCCAGCAGACCAAGCGGGACGTTGACAGATACGCAGTATTTT. Translation gives CASRPSGTLTDTQYF.

V usage is TRBV30 and J usage is TRBJ2-3, with 12 bases that match TRBD1. CDR3 length: 16 residues. The V and J ends lost 1 base and 6 bases, in that order; junction bases with no gene match: 8. Germline V gives CDR1 GTSNPN, CDR2 SVGIG (reference sequence). CDR3 nucleotides: TGTGCCTGGAGTGCCCTCGGGACAGGGGGCTTCGATACGCAGTATTTT. The encoded protein is CAWSALGTGGFDTQYF.

This rearrangement joins TRBV5-6 to TRBJ1-2; possible D gene TRBD1, 6 bases. The germline V gene encodes CDR1 SGHDT and CDR2 YYEEEE. The CDR3 is 17 residues long. Trimming pared 1 base from V and 0 bases from J, leaving 16 bases between. The CDR3 protein is CASSLSDRMRPNYGYTF. In nucleotides, the CDR3 is TGTGCCAGCAGCTTGAGTGACAGGATGCGTCCTAACTATGGCTACACCTTC.

A single count supports this clone. The CDR3: CASRRASVHNEQFF. The CDR3 DNA reads TGTGCCAGCAGGCGGGCTAGCGTCCACAATGAGCAGTTCTTC. This chain uses TRBV6-5 with TRBJ2-1; possible D gene TRBD2, 6 bases. The CDR3 is made up of 14 amino acids. The germline gives CDR1 MNHEY, CDR2 SVGAGI. The V end was cut by 6 bases, the J end by 5 bases, with 14 bases between.

This clone was recorded only once. This sequence joins TRBV6-2 or TRBV6-3 and TRBJ1-1; TRBD1 might be the D (6 bases). V was pared by 6 bases and J by 2 bases, with 19 bases between. Germline CDR1 and CDR2: MNHEY and SVGEGT. The CDR3 consists of 16 residues. CDR3 sequence: CASSEDRNVVNTEAFF. Here the CDR3 DNA reads TGTGCCAGCAGCGAAGACAGGAATGTCGTAAACACTGAAGCTTTCTTT.